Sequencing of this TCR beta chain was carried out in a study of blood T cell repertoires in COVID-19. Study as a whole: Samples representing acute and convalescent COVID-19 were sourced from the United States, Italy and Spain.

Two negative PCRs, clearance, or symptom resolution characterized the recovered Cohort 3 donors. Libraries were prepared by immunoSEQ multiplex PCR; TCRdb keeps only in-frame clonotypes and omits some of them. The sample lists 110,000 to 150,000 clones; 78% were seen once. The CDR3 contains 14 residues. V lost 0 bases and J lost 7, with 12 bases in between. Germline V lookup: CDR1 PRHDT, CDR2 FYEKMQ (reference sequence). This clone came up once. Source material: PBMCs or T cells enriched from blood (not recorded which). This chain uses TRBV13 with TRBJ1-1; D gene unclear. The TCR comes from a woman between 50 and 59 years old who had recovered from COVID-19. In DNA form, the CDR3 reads TGTGCCAGCAGCTTAGGGGGTATCGGGAGTGAAGCTTTCTTT. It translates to CASSLGGIGSEAFF.